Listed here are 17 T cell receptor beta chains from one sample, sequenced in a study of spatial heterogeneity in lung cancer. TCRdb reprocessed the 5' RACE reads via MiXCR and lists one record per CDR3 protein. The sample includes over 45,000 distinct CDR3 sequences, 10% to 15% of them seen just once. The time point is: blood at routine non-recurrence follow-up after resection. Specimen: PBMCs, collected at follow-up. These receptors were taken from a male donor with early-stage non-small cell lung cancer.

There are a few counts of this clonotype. The CDR3 sequence is CSARDRDKSYYEQYF. Here the CDR3 DNA reads TGCAGTGCTAGAGATCGGGACAAGAGCTACTACGAGCAGTACTTC. The chain has TRBV20-1 and TRBJ2-7, with D perhaps TRBD1 (6 bases). V was cut by 0 bases and J by 3 bases, with 15 bases left in between. CDR1 DFQATT and CDR2 SNEGSKA come from the germline V gene (reference sequence). This CDR3 has 15 amino acids.

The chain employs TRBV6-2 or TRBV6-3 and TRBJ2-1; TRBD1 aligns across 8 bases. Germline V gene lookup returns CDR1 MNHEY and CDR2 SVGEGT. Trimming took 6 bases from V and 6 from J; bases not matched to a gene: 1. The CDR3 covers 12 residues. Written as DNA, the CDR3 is TGTGCCAGCAGCCAGGGGGCCAATGAGCAGTTCTTC. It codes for CASSQGANEQFF.

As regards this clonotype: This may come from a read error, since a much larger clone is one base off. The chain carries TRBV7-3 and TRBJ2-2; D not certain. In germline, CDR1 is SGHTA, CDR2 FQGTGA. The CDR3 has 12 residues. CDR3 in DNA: TGTGTCAGCAGCCTAAACACCGGGGAGCTGTTTTTT. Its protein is CVSSLNTGELFF.

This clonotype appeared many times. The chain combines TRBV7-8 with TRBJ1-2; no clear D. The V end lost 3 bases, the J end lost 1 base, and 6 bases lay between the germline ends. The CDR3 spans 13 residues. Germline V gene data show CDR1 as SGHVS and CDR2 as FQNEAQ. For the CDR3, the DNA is TGTGCCAGCAGCTTCGGGAATAACTATGGCTACACCTTC. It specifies CASSFGNNYGYTF.

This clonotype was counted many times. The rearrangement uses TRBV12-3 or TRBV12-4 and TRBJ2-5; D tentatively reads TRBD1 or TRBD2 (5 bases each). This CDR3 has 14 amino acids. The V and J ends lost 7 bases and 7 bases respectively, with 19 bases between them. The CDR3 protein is CASTPTRGAGTQYF. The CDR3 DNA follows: TGTGCCAGCACCCCTACGAGAGGGGCAGGGACCCAGTACTTC.

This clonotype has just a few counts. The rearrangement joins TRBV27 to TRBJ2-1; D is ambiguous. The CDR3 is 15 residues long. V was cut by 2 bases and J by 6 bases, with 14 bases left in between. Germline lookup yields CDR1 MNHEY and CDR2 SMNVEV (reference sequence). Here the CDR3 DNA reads TGTGCCAGCAGTTTACGATGGGAAACTGGCAATGAGCAGTTCTTC. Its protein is CASSLRWETGNEQFF.

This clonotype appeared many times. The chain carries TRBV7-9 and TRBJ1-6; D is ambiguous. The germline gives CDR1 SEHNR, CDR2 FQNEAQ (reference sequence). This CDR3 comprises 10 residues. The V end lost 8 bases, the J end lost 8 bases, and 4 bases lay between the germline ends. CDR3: CASGDSPLHF. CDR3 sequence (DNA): TGTGCCAGCGGGGATTCACCCCTCCACTTT.

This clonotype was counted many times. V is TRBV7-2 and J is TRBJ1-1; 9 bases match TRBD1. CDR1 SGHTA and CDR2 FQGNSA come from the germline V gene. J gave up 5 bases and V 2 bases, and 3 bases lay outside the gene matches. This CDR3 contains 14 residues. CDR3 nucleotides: TGTGCCAGCAGCTTACTGACAGGGGGGACTGAAGCTTTCTTT. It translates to CASSLLTGGTEAFF.

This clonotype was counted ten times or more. CDR3 bases: TGTGCCAGCAGTTTATCCTCGGCAGGGCCAAACACTGAAGCTTTCTTT. Encoded protein: CASSLSSAGPNTEAFF. The genes are TRBV27 and TRBJ1-1, with TRBD1 as a possible D gene (5 bases). The CDR3 totals 16 residues. Between the trimmed V and J ends, which lost 0 bases and 2 bases, there was a span of 13 bases. Germline loops: CDR1 MNHEY, CDR2 SMNVEV (reference sequence).

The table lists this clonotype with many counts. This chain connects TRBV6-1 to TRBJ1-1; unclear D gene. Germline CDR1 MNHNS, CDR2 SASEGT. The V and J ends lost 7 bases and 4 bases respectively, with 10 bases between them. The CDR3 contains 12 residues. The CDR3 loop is CASTEWFTEAFF. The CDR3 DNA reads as TGTGCCAGCACCGAGTGGTTCACTGAAGCTTTCTTT.

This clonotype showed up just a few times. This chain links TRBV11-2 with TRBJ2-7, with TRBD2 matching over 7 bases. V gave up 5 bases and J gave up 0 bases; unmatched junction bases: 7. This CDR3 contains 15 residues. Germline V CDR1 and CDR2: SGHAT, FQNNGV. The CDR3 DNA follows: TGTGCCAGCAGCCTTAGCGGGCAGAGCTCCTACGAGCAGTACTTC. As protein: CASSLSGQSSYEQYF.

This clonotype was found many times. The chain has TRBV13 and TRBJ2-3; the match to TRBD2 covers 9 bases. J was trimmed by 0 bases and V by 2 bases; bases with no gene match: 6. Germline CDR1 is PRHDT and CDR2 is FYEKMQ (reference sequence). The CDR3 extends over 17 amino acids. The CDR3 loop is CASSLKLAGASTDTQYF. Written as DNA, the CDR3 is TGTGCCAGCAGCTTAAAACTAGCGGGCGCCAGCACAGATACGCAGTATTTT.

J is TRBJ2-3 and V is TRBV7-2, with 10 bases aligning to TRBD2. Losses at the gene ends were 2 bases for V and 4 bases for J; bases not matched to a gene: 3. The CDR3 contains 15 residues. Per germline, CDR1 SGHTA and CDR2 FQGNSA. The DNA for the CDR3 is TGTGCCAGCAGCTTATGGAGCGGGAGGGCAGATACGCAGTATTTT. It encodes CASSLWSGRADTQYF.

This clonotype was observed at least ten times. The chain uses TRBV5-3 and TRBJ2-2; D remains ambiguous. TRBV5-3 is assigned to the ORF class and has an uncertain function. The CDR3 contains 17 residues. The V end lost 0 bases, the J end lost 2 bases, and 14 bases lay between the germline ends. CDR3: CARSLAVPTRNTGELFF. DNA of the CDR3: TGTGCCAGAAGCTTGGCCGTGCCTACCCGCAACACCGGGGAGCTGTTTTTT.

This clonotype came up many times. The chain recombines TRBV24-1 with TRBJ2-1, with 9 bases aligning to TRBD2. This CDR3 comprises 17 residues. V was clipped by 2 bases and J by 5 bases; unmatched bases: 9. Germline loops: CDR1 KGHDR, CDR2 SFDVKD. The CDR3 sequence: CATSDSAGVAGDNEQFF. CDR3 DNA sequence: TGTGCCACCAGTGATTCCGCCGGGGTAGCGGGGGACAATGAGCAGTTCTTC.

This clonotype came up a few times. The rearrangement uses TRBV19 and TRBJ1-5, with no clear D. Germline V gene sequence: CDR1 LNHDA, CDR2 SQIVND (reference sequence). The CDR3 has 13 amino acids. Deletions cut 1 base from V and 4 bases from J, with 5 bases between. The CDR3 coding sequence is TGTGCCAGTAGTATAGGTGGAAATCAGCCCCAGCATTTT. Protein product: CASSIGGNQPQHF.

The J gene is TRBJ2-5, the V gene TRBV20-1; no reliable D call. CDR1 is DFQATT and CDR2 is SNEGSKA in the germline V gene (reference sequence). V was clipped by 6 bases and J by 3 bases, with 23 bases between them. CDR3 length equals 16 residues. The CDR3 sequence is CSALPPAGREKETQYF. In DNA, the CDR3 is TGCAGTGCCCTTCCGCCCGCAGGCCGCGAAAAAGAGACCCAGTACTTC.